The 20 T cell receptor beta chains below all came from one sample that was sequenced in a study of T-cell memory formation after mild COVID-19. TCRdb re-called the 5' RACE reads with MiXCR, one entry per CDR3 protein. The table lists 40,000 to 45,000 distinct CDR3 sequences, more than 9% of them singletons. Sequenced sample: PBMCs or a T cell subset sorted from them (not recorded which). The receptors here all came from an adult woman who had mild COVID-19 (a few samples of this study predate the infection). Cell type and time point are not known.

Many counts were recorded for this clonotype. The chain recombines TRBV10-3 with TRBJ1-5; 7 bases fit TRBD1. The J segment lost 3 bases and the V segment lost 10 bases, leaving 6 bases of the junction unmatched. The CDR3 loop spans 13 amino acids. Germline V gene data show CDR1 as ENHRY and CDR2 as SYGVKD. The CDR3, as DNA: TGTGCCACTCAGACAGGGATCAATCAGCCCCAGCATTTT. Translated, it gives CATQTGINQPQHF.

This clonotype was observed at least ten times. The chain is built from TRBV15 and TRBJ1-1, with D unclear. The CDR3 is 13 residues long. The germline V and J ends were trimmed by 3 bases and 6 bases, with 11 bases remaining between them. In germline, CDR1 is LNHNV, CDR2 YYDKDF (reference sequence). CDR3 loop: CATSSQKGSEAFF. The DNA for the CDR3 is TGTGCCACCAGCAGCCAAAAGGGATCTGAAGCTTTCTTT.

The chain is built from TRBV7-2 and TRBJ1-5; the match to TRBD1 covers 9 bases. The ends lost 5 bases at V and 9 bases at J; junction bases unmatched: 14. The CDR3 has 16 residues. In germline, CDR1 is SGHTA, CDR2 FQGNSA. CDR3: CASSTSPLTGGRPQHF. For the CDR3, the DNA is TGTGCCAGCAGCACAAGTCCGCTGACAGGGGGAAGGCCCCAGCATTTT.

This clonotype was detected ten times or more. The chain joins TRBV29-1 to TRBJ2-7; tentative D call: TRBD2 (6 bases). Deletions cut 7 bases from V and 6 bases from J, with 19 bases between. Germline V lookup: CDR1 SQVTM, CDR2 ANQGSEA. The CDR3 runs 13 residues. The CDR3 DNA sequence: TGCAGCGCCTCGGGCGGGATTCTACGCGAGCAGTACTTC. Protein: CSASGGILREQYF.

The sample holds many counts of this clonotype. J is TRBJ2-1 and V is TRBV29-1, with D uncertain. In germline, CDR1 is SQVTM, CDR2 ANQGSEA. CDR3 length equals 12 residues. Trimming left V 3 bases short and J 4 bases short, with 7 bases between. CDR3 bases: TGCAGCGTTGACGGAGTATACAATGAGCAGTTCTTC. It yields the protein CSVDGVYNEQFF.

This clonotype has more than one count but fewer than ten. CDR3 protein: CASNLGGGRVLNEQFF. Here the CDR3 DNA reads TGTGCCAGCAACCTCGGCGGGGGCAGGGTACTCAATGAGCAGTTCTTC. This chain links TRBV12-3 or TRBV12-4 with TRBJ2-1, with a weak D call TRBD2 (7 bases). V lost 7 bases and J 6 bases, leaving 22 bases between the germline ends. The CDR3 sequence is 16 residues long.

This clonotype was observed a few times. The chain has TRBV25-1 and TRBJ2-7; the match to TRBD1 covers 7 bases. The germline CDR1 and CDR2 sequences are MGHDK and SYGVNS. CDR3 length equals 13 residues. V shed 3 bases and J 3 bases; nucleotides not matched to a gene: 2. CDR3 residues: CASSDAGGYEQYF. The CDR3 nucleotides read TGTGCCAGCAGTGACGCAGGGGGCTACGAGCAGTACTTC.

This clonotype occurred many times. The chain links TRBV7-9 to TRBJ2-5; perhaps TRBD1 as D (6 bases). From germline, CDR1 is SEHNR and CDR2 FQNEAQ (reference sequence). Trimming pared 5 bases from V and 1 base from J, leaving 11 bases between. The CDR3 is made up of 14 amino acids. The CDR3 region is CASSLGQIQETQYF. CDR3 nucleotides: TGTGCCAGCAGCCTCGGACAGATCCAAGAGACCCAGTACTTC.

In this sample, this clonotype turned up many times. CDR3 DNA sequence: TGTGCCAGCAGCTTGGGGACTGCCTACGAGCAGTACTTC. It encodes CASSLGTAYEQYF. The rearrangement links TRBV7-2 to TRBJ2-7, with D possibly TRBD2 on 6 matching bases. Between the trimmed V and J ends, which lost 3 bases and 2 bases, there was a span of 8 bases. The CDR3 runs to 13 residues. CDR1 and CDR2 from the germline V gene are SGHTA and FQGNSA.

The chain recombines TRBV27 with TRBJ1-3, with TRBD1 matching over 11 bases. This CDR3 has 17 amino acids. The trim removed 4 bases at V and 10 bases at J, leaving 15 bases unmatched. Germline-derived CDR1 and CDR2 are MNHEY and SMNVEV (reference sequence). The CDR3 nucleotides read TGTGCCAGCAGTTCCAGATCCACGGGACAGGGGGTTCGGACCATATATTTT. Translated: CASSSRSTGQGVRTIYF.

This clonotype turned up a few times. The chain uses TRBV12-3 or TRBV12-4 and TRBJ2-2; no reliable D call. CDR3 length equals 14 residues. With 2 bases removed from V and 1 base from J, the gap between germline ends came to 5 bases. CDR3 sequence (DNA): TGTGCCAGCAGTTTACTCGGGAACACCGGGGAGCTGTTTTTT. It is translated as CASSLLGNTGELFF.

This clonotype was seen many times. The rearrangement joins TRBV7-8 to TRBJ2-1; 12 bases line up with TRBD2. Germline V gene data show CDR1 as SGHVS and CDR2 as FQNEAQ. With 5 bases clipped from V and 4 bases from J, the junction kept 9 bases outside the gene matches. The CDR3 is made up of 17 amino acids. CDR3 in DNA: TGTGCCAGCAGCGTAACCCAAGGACTAGCGGGGTACAATGAGCAGTTCTTC. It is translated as CASSVTQGLAGYNEQFF.

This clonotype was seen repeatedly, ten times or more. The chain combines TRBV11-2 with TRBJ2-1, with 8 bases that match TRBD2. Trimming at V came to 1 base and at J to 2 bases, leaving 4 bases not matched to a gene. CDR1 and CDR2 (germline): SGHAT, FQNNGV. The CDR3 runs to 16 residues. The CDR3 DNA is TGTGCCAGCAGCTTAGTTCCGGGGGGGGCCTACAATGAGCAGTTCTTC. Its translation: CASSLVPGGAYNEQFF.

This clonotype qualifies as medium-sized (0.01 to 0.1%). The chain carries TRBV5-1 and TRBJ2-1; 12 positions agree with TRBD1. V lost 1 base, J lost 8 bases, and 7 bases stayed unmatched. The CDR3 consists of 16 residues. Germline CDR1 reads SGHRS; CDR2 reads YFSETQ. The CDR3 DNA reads TGCGCCAGCAGCTTGTCCCGGGACAGGGGGCTCGATGAGCAGTTCTTC. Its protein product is CASSLSRDRGLDEQFF.

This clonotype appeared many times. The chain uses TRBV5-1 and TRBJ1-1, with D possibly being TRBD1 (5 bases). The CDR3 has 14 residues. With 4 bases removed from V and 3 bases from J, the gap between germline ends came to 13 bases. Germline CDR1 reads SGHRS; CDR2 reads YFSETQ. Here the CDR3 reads CASSGRRGDTEAFF. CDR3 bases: TGCGCCAGCAGCGGTCGGAGGGGCGACACTGAAGCTTTCTTT.

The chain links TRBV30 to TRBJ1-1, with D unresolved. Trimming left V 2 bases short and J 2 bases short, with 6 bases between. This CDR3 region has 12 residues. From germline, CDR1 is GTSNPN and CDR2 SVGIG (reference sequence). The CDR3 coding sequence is TGTGCCTGGAGTTATAGTAACACTGAAGCTTTCTTT. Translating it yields CAWSYSNTEAFF. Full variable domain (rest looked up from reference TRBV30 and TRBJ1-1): SQTIHQWPATLVQPVGSPLSLECTVEGTSNPNLYWYRQAAGRGLQLLFYSVGIGQISSEVPQNLSASRPQDRQFILSSKKLLLSDSGFYLCAWSYSNTEAFFGQGTRLTVV.

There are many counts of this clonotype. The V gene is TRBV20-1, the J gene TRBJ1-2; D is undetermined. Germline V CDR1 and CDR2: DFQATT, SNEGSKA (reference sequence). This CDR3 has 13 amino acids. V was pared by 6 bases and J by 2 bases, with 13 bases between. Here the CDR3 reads CSARNKDNYGYTF. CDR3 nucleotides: TGCAGTGCCCGTAACAAAGACAACTATGGCTACACCTTC.

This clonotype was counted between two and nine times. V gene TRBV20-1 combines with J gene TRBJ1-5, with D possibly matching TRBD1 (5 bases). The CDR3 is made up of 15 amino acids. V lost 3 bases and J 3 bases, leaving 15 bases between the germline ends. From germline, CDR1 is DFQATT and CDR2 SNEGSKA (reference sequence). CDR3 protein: CSARDRQRINQPQHF. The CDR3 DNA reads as TGCAGTGCTAGGGATAGACAGAGAATCAATCAGCCCCAGCATTTT.

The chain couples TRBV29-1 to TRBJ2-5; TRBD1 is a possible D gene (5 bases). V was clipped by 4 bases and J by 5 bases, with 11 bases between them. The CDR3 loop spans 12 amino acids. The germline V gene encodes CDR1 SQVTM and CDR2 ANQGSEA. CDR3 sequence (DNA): TGCAGCGTTGGACAGCTTGGGGAGACCCAGTACTTC. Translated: CSVGQLGETQYF. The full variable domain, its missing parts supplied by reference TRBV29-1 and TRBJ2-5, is SAVISQKPSRDICQRGTSLTIQCQVDSQVTMMFWYRQQPGQSLTLIATANQGSEATYESGFVIDKFPISRPNLTFSTLTVSNMSPEDSSIYLCSVGQLGETQYFGPGTRLLVL.

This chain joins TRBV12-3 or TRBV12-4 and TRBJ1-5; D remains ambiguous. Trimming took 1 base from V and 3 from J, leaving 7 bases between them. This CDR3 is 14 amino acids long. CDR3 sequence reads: CASSLGRYNQPQHF. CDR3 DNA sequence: TGTGCCAGCAGTTTAGGTCGGTACAATCAGCCCCAGCATTTT.